These T cell receptor beta chains were read from a single sample in a study of shared clonotypes between healthy human individuals. Sequencing was performed with immunoSEQ multiplex PCR; in TCRdb, only in-frame clones are kept and a portion is missing. This sample has 2 million to 2.5 million clones, with 92% found just once. The sequenced material came from naive CD4+ T cells from PBMCs. These TCRs come from a man aged 18 to 30 in good health. Some clones in this sample may be carry-over from other donors' samples. Both conserved end residues are part of each CDR3. The D gene is left open where the match is weak. The size of a clone is reported for some rows only, either as once, few or many, or as a class for expanded clones.

j_call d_call v_call clone_size cdr3_aa cdr3_nt
TRBJ2-7 TRBD1 TRBV10-3 NA CAIRGQGRGNEQYF TGTGCCATCAGGGGACAGGGCAGAGGGAACGAGCAGTACTTC
TRBJ1-3 NA TRBV7-9 NA CASSSQGSGNTIYF TGTGCCAGCAGCTCACAGGGATCTGGAAACACCATATATTTT
TRBJ2-5 TRBD2 TRBV7-9 NA CASSPGGATETQYF TGTGCCAGCAGCCCGGGGGGGGCGACGGAGACCCAGTACTTC
TRBJ2-7 TRBD1 TRBV6-5 once CASSPRDRVYEQYF TGTGCCAGCAGTCCCCGGGACAGGGTCTACGAGCAGTACTTC
TRBJ1-2 TRBD1 TRBV19 NA CASSPRPGQINYGYTF TGTGCCAGTAGTCCCAGACCGGGACAGATTAACTATGGCTACACCTTC
TRBJ2-2 TRBD1 TRBV5-1 NA CASSLGQGSTGELFF TGCGCCAGCAGCTTGGGACAGGGAAGCACCGGGGAGCTGTTTTTT
TRBJ1-2 TRBD1 TRBV6-6 NA CASSKPLTGDYGYTF TGTGCCAGCAGCAAACCCCTAACAGGGGACTATGGCTACACCTTC
TRBJ1-1 TRBD1 TRBV27 NA CASSPRDRGTEAFF TGTGCCAGCAGTCCCCGGGACAGGGGTACTGAAGCTTTCTTT
TRBJ2-3 NA TRBV5-1 NA CASSLAMAGTDTQYF TGCGCCAGCAGCTTGGCCATGGCAGGCACAGATACGCAGTATTTT
TRBJ1-1 NA TRBV7-8 few CASSYDRTYTEAFF TGTGCCAGCAGCTACGACAGGACGTACACTGAAGCTTTCTTT
TRBJ1-1 NA TRBV7-2 NA CASSLGAGDTEAFF TGTGCCAGCAGCCTGGGGGCGGGGGACACTGAAGCTTTCTTT
TRBJ1-2 NA TRBV15 NA CATSRVGVGGYTF TGTGCCACCAGCAGAGTCGGGGTAGGAGGCTACACCTTC
TRBJ1-3 NA TRBV30 NA CAWSVQFLSGNTIYF TGTGCCTGGAGTGTTCAGTTCCTCTCTGGAAACACCATATATTTT
TRBJ2-1 TRBD1 TRBV15 NA CATSRGIEGQGAYNEQFF TGTGCCACCAGCAGAGGGATAGAAGGACAGGGGGCCTACAATGAGCAGTTCTTC
TRBJ1-2 NA TRBV6-6 once CATSSRGHYGYTF TGTGCTACTAGCTCACGGGGGCACTATGGCTACACCTTC